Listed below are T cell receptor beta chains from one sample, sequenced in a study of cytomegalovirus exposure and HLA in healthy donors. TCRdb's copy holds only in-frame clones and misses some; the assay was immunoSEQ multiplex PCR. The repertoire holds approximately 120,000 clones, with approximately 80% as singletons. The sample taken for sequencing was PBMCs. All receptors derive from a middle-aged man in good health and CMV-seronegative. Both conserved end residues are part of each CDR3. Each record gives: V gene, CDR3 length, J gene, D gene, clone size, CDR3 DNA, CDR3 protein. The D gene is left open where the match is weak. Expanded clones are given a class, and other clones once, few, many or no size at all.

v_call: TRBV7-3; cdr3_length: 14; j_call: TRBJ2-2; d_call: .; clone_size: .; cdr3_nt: TGTGCCAGCAGCTACGGGGTGGGCACCGGGGAGCTGTTTTTT; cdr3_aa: CASSYGVGTGELFF
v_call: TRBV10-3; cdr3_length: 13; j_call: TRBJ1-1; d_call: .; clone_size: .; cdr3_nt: TGTGCCACCCGTGGGCAGGGGAACACTGAAGCTTTCTTT; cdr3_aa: CATRGQGNTEAFF
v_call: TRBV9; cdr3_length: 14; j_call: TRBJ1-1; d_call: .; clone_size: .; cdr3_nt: TGTGCCAGCAGCGTAGCAGGAAAGAACACTGAAGCTTTCTTT; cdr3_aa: CASSVAGKNTEAFF
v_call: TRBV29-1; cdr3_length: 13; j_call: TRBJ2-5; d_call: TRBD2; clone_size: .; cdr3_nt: TGCAGCGTTGCACTAGCGGATCCAGGGACCCAGTACTTC; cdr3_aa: CSVALADPGTQYF
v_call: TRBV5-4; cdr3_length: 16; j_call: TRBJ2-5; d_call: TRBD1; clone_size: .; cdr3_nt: TGTGCCAGCAGCGCCCCAAGGTCAGGGGGTCAAGAGACCCAGTACTTC; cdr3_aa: CASSAPRSGGQETQYF
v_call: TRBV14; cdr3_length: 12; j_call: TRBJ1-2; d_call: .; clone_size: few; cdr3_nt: TGTGCCAGCAGGGGGGGAACCTATGGCTACACCTTC; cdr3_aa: CASRGGTYGYTF
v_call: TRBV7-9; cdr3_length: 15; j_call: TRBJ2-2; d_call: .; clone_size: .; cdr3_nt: TGTGCCAGCAGCTTAGACGGTTCCAACACCGGGGAGCTGTTTTTT; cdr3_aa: CASSLDGSNTGELFF
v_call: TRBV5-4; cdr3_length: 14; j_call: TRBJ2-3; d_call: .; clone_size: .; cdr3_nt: TGTGCCAGCAGCGGGGGACTTGATATGGATACGCAGTATTTT; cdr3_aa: CASSGGLDMDTQYF
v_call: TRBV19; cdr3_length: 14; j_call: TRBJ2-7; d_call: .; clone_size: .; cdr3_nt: TGTGCCAGTAGTATTCGACAGGACGCCTACGAGCAGTACTTC; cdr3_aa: CASSIRQDAYEQYF
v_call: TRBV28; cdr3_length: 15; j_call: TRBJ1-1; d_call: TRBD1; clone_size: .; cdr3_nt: TGTGCCAGCAGGGAGGCTGGGACAGAAAACACTGAAGCTTTCTTT; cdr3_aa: CASREAGTENTEAFF
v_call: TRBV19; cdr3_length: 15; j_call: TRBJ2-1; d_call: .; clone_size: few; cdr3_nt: TGTGCCAGTAGTCTTGGGGGGTCCTCCTACAATGAGCAGTTCTTC; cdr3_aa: CASSLGGSSYNEQFF
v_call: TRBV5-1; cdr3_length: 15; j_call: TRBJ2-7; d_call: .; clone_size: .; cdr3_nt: TGCGCCAGCAGCTTGGCGGCGGGGACCCCCTACGAGCAGTACTTC; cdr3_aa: CASSLAAGTPYEQYF
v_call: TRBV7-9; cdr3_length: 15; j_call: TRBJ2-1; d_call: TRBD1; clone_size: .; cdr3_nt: TGTGCCAGCAGCTTTGTGGACAGGGACTACAATGAGCAGTTCTTC; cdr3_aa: CASSFVDRDYNEQFF
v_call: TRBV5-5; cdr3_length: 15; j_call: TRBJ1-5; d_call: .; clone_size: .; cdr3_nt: TGTGCCAGCAGCGTTGTGACTAACCCCAATCAGCCCCAGCATTTT; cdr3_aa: CASSVVTNPNQPQHF
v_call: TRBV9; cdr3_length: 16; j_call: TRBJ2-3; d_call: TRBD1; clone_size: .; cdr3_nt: TGTGCCAGCAGCGGACTGACAGGGGGCAAATCAGATACGCAGTATTTT; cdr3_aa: CASSGLTGGKSDTQYF
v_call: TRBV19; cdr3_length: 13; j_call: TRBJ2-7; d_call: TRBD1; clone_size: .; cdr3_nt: TGTGCCAGTAGTTTTAACAGGGGCTACGAGCAGTACTTC; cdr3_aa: CASSFNRGYEQYF
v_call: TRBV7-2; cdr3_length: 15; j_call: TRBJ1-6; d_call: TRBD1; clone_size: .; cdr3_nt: TGTGCCAGCAGCCTCAGGGGGCAGGGGAATTCACCCCTCCACTTT; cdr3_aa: CASSLRGQGNSPLHF
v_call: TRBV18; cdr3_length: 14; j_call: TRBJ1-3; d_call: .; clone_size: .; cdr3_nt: TGTGCCAGCCGTACAGGGACGGCTGGAAACACCATATATTTT; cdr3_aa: CASRTGTAGNTIYF
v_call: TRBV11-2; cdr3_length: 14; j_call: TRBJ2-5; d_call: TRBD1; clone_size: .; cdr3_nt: TGTGCCAGCAGCTTCAAGGACAGGGGGAATGTCCAGTACTTC; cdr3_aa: CASSFKDRGNVQYF
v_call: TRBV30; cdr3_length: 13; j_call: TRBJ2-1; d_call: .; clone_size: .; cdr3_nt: TGTGCCTGGTACGTCCCAGGATGGGATGAGCAGTTCTTC; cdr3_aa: CAWYVPGWDEQFF
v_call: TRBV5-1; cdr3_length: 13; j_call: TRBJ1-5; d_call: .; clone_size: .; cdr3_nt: TGCGCCAGCAGGCAAGGGGACAATCAGCCCCAGCATTTT; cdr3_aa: CASRQGDNQPQHF
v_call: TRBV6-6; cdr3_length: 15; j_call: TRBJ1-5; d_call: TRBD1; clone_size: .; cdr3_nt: TGTGCCAGCAGTACCGACAGGGTAAGCAATCAGCCCCAGCATTTT; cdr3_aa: CASSTDRVSNQPQHF
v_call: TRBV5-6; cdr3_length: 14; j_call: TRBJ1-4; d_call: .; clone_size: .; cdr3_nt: TGTGCCAGCAGCTTGCTAGGAAATAATGAAAAACTGTTTTTT; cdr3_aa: CASSLLGNNEKLFF
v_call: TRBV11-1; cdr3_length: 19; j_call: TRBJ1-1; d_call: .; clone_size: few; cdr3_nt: TGTGCCAGCAATCCCTCCCGGGCAGGGATCGGGCTGGAACGGACTGAAGCTTTCTTT; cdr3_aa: CASNPSRAGIGLERTEAFF
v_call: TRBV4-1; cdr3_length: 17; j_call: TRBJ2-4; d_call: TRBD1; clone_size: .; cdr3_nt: TGCGCCAGCAGCCAATCCTACGGCGAGACAGGGGCCAACATTCAGTACTTC; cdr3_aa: CASSQSYGETGANIQYF
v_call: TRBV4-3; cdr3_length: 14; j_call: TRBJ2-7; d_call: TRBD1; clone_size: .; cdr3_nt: TGCGCCAGCAGCCAAGATCTGACAGGGGACGAGCAGTACTTC; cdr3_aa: CASSQDLTGDEQYF
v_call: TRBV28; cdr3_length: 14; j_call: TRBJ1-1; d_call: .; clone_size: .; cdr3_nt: TGTGCCAGCAACTCTCCGGGGTTGAACACTGAAGCTTTATTT; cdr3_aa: CASNSPGLNTEALF
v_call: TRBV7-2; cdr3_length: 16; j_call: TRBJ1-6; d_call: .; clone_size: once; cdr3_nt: TGTGCCAGCAGCTCCGCGACAGGACGGCGTAATTCACCCCTCCACTTT; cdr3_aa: CASSSATGRRNSPLHF
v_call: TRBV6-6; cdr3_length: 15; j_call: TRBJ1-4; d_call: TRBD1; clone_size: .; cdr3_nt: TGTGCCAGCAGTCACAAGACAGGGGCTAATGAAAAACTGTTTTTT; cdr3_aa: CASSHKTGANEKLFF
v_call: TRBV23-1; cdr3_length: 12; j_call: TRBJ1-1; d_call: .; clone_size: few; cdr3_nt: TGCGCCATACACAGGGTCGCCACTGAAGCTTTCTTT; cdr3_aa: CAIHRVATEAFF
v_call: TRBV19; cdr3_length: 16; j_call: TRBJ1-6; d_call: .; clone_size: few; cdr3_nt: TGTGCCAGTAGTTACAGGGTTGAGTCCTATAATTCACCCCTCCACTTT; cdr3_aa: CASSYRVESYNSPLHF
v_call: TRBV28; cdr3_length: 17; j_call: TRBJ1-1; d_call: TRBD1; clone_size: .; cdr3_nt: TGTGCCAGCAGTTTTGGCGGAGGGACAGGGACAAACACTGAAGCTTTCTTT; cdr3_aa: CASSFGGGTGTNTEAFF
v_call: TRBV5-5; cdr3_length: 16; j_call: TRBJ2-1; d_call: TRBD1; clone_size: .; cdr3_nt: TGTGCCAGCAGCGTGTACCGGGACAGGAGTAGGAATGAGCAGTTCTTC; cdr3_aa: CASSVYRDRSRNEQFF
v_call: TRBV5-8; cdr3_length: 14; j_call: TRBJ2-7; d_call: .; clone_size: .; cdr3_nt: TGTGCCAGCAGCCCTACGAGGAGGGGTAACGAGCAGTACTTC; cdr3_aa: CASSPTRRGNEQYF
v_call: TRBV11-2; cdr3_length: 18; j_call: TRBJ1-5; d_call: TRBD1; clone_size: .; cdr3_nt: TGTGCCAGCAGCTCTCGCCCTAAACCGGGACAGAGATATCAGCCCCAGCATTTT; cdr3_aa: CASSSRPKPGQRYQPQHF
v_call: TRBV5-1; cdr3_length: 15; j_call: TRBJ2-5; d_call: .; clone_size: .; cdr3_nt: TGCGCCAGCAGCAATTACGGTTCAAGTGGAGAGACCCAGTACTTC; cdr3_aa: CASSNYGSSGETQYF
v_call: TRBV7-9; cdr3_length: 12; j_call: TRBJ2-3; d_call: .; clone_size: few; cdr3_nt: TGTGCCAGCCTTGGGCTGGGAGATACGCAGTATTTT; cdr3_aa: CASLGLGDTQYF
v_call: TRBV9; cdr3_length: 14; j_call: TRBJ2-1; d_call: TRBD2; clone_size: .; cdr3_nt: TGTGCCAGCAGCGTAGCGGGGGGTTATTATGAGCAGTTCTTC; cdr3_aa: CASSVAGGYYEQFF
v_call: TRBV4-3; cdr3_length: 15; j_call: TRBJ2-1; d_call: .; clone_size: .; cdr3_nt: TGCGCCAGCAGCCAAGAAGGGCGGACAGTCAATGAGCAGTTCTTC; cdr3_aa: CASSQEGRTVNEQFF
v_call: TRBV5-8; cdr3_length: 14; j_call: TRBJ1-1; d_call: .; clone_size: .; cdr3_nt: TGTGCCAGCAGGTTAGGTCAAGGGGCGATTGAAGCTTTCTTT; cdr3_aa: CASRLGQGAIEAFF
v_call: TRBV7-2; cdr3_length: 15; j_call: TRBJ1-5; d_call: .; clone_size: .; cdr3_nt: TGTGCCAGCAGCTTTTACAGTAATAGCAATCAGCCCCAGCATTTT; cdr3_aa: CASSFYSNSNQPQHF
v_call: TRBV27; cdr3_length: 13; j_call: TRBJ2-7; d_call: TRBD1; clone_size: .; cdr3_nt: TGTGCCAGCAGTCTACAGGGGGCCCACGAGCAGTACTTC; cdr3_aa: CASSLQGAHEQYF
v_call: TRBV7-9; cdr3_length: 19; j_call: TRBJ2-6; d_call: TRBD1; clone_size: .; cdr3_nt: TGTGCCAGCAGCTACCCGGGCAGGGGGTTGGCGTTGGGGGCCAACGTCCTGACTTTC; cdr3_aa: CASSYPGRGLALGANVLTF
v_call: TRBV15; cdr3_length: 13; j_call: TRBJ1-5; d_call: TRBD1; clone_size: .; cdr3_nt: TGTGCCACCTCGACAGGGACCAATCAGCCCCAGCATTTT; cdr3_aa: CATSTGTNQPQHF
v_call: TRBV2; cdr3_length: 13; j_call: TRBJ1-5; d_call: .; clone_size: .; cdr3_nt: TGTGCCAGCAGGGGGACAACTCATCAGCCCCAGCATTTT; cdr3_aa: CASRGTTHQPQHF
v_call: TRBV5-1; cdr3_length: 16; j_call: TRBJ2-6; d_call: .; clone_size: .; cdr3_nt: TGCGCCAGCAGCTTGAAAAGGGGCTCTGGGGCCAACGGCCTGACTTTC; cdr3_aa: CASSLKRGSGANGLTF